This is a list of T cell receptor beta chains from one sample in a study of blood T cells in healthy people across ages. TCRdb itself ran the 5' RACE reads through MiXCR, one entry per CDR3 protein. Of roughly 1.7 million distinct CDR3 sequences in the sample, about 31% were seen once. Sequencing was carried out using blood. All receptors come from a woman aged 25 to 39 in good health. Each CDR3 is given with its conserved first and last residue. The order of the fields is clone size, D gene, V gene, J gene, CDR3 protein, CDR3 DNA. The D gene is left open where the match is weak. A clone size is listed for some rows: how often the clone was seen (once, few, many), or a class if it is expanded.

abundance: .; d_gene: .; v_gene: TRBV12-3/TRBV12-4; j_gene: TRBJ1-4; CDR3aa: CASSTGPPGKLFF; CDR3nt: TGTGCCAGCAGCACAGGACCTCCCGGAAAACTGTTTTTT
abundance: many; d_gene: TRBD1; v_gene: TRBV29-1; j_gene: TRBJ2-3; CDR3aa: CSARGGTGGADTQYF; CDR3nt: TGCAGCGCCCGAGGTGGGACAGGGGGTGCAGATACGCAGTATTTT
abundance: few; d_gene: .; v_gene: TRBV13; j_gene: TRBJ2-1; CDR3aa: CASSLKGPGPDEQFF; CDR3nt: TGTGCCAGCAGCTTAAAGGGACCCGGCCCCGATGAGCAGTTCTTC
abundance: .; d_gene: TRBD1; v_gene: TRBV30; j_gene: TRBJ1-1; CDR3aa: CAWSVTTGGTTLNTEAFF; CDR3nt: TGTGCCTGGAGTGTAACAACAGGGGGGACCACCCTGAACACTGAAGCTTTCTTT
abundance: many; d_gene: .; v_gene: TRBV15; j_gene: TRBJ2-5; CDR3aa: CATQTPGEETQYF; CDR3nt: TGTGCCACCCAAACCCCAGGGGAGGAGACCCAGTACTTC
abundance: .; d_gene: TRBD2; v_gene: TRBV3-1; j_gene: TRBJ2-1; CDR3aa: CASSQDSGLALLSPHQFF; CDR3nt: TGTGCCAGCAGCCAAGACTCGGGACTAGCGTTACTATCCCCACACCAGTTCTTC
abundance: few; d_gene: TRBD1; v_gene: TRBV4-1; j_gene: TRBJ1-6; CDR3aa: CASSQLVGPGQGDSPLHF; CDR3nt: TGCGCCAGCAGCCAATTGGTAGGACCGGGACAGGGGGATTCACCCCTCCACTTT
abundance: few; d_gene: .; v_gene: TRBV5-1; j_gene: TRBJ2-7; CDR3aa: CASAGLQGTYEQYF; CDR3nt: TGCGCCAGCGCGGGGTTACAGGGCACCTACGAGCAGTACTTC
abundance: .; d_gene: .; v_gene: TRBV6-1; j_gene: TRBJ2-1; CDR3aa: CASSPMGAGVNEQFF; CDR3nt: TGTGCCAGCAGCCCTATGGGGGCAGGGGTCAATGAGCAGTTCTTC
abundance: many; d_gene: .; v_gene: TRBV7-2; j_gene: TRBJ2-1; CDR3aa: CASSLVDSPYNEQFF; CDR3nt: TGTGCCAGCAGCTTAGTGGACTCCCCATACAATGAGCAGTTCTTC
abundance: .; d_gene: TRBD1; v_gene: TRBV7-9; j_gene: TRBJ2-7; CDR3aa: CASSPGQGAYSGSYEQYF; CDR3nt: TGTGCCAGCAGCCCCGGACAGGGGGCCTATAGTGGCTCCTACGAGCAGTACTTC
abundance: .; d_gene: .; v_gene: TRBV6-2/TRBV6-3; j_gene: TRBJ2-3; CDR3aa: CASSFRGLDTDTQYF; CDR3nt: TGTGCCAGCAGCTTCAGGGGTCTCGACACAGATACGCAGTATTTT
abundance: .; d_gene: .; v_gene: TRBV6-1; j_gene: TRBJ1-5; CDR3aa: CASSVSPDGGNQPQHF; CDR3nt: TGTGCCAGCAGTGTTTCACCCGACGGCGGCAATCAGCCCCAGCATTTT
abundance: .; d_gene: TRBD2; v_gene: TRBV20-1; j_gene: TRBJ2-3; CDR3aa: CSARGLAGGMGDTQYF; CDR3nt: TGCAGTGCTAGGGGACTAGCGGGAGGGATGGGAGATACGCAGTATTTT
abundance: .; d_gene: .; v_gene: TRBV7-9; j_gene: TRBJ2-7; CDR3aa: CASSPTLGASYEQYF; CDR3nt: TGTGCCAGCAGCCCGACGCTGGGCGCCAGCTACGAGCAGTACTTC
abundance: few; d_gene: TRBD2; v_gene: TRBV7-9; j_gene: TRBJ2-5; CDR3aa: CASSSERGTVETQYF; CDR3nt: TGTGCCAGCAGCTCCGAGCGGGGGACTGTAGAGACCCAGTACTTC
abundance: few; d_gene: TRBD1; v_gene: TRBV24-1; j_gene: TRBJ2-5; CDR3aa: CATSGDRGPQETQYF; CDR3nt: TGTGCCACCAGTGGTGACAGGGGGCCTCAAGAGACCCAGTACTTC
abundance: few; d_gene: TRBD2; v_gene: TRBV6-5; j_gene: TRBJ2-1; CDR3aa: CASSYALAGAQFF; CDR3nt: TGTGCCAGCAGTTACGCACTAGCGGGGGCGCAGTTCTTC
abundance: .; d_gene: .; v_gene: TRBV20-1; j_gene: TRBJ1-1; CDR3aa: CSAPAVEGSRTEAFF; CDR3nt: TGCAGTGCCCCTGCAGTTGAGGGGTCGAGGACTGAAGCTTTCTTT
abundance: many; d_gene: TRBD2; v_gene: TRBV6-2/TRBV6-3; j_gene: TRBJ2-3; CDR3aa: CASSSLRGESRTDTQYF; CDR3nt: TGTGCCAGCAGTTCCTTGCGGGGGGAGTCCCGCACAGATACGCAGTATTTT
abundance: .; d_gene: .; v_gene: TRBV9; j_gene: TRBJ1-4; CDR3aa: CASSVGATNRDGEKRFF; CDR3nt: TGTGCCAGCAGCGTAGGAGCAACGAACAGGGATGGAGAAAAAAGGTTTTTT
abundance: .; d_gene: TRBD1; v_gene: TRBV10-2; j_gene: TRBJ2-5; CDR3aa: CASNPDRGRGTQYF; CDR3nt: TGCGCCAGTAACCCGGACAGGGGGCGCGGGACCCAGTACTTC
abundance: .; d_gene: .; v_gene: TRBV21-1; j_gene: TRBJ2-1; CDR3aa: CASSKDMSGSYNEQFF; CDR3nt: TGTGCCAGCAGCAAAGATATGAGCGGCTCCTACAATGAGCAGTTCTTC